This TCR beta chain was retrieved from a study of T cell repertoires in cytomegalovirus infection (dated by TCRdb to the late 2010s). A note on the overall study: Donor HLA type was relevant to the analysis, as public TCR beta signatures indicated carriage of CMV infection together with the matching HLA type.

CDR1 MNHEY and CDR2 SMNVEV were looked up in the germline V gene (reference sequence). V and J are truncated by 2 bases and 5 bases respectively, leaving an intervening sequence of 12 bases. CDR3 length: 14 amino acids, cysteine to phenylalanine. CDR3 DNA only is kept here, 42 bases in frame from base 1. General conclusions and limits of the study: In the ex vivo response, HLA-C-restricted CMV-specific TCR beta clonotypes were dominant, and in two of eight donors the single most frequent clonotype came from this HLA-C-restricted group. In both this cohort and an independent cohort of some 380 donors, the cumulative frequency of public TCR beta family members distinguished carriers of CMV infection plus the relevant HLA type.

This sample was sequenced with an Illumina HiSeq 1500. TCRdb trimmed public reads at Q25 via fastp, called clones via MiXCR and kept in-frame beta chains. Identical CDR3 protein sequences are pooled into one entry, listed with their most common genes and DNA. The sample data list under 300,000 distinct CDR3 sequences, and more than 15% of these were observed just once. About half of the sample is held by the ten biggest clonotypes. With respect to this clonotype: The target of this receptor is not known. No much larger clone is present one base from it, and per-base qualities are unavailable.

What was sequenced was CD8+ T cells from PBMCs. The chain couples TRBV27 to TRBJ1-1, and perhaps TRBD1 as D gene, on 5 matching bases. The source is a human donor in good health (CMV status not recorded). Some clones in this sample may be carry-over from other donors' samples. In nucleotide form, the sequence is TGTGCCAGCAGTTTAGGGAACTGGGGGACTGAAGCTTTCTTT. Its translation is CASSLGNWGTEAFF.